This record covers a single TCR beta chain. Its specificity is not known. The source of the sample is a study of T cell clones after liver transplantation. Points from the study as a whole: In 5 of 8 subjects, circulating graft-donor-reactive CD4 TCRbeta sequences fell significantly after transplant.

Sorting of unstimulated PBMCs yielded separate CD3+CD4+ and CD3+CD8+ fractions. CDR3 length: 15 residues. The germline CDR1 and CDR2 sequences are LNHDA and SQIVND (reference sequence). Trimming cost V 5 bases and J 5 bases, with 18 bases left between them. Sequencing used immunoSEQ multiplex PCR; TCRdb keeps in-frame clones, though not all of them. There are tens of thousands of clones in the sample; more than 75% occur only once, and approximately 2.5% lies in the top ten. This rearrangement joins TRBV19 to TRBJ1-1, with D unresolved. The source was CD4+ T cells from blood, collected before liver transplant. The sequence came from a human donor who received a liver transplant. The CDR3 loop is CASSPLSGGRTEAFF. DNA for the CDR3: TGTGCCAGTAGTCCCCTCAGCGGAGGTAGAACTGAAGCTTTCTTT.